The 28 T cell receptor beta chains below all came from one sample that was sequenced in a study of blood T cell repertoires in COVID-19. TCRdb's table, derived via immunoSEQ multiplex PCR, lists solely in-frame clones and lacks some. Altogether more than 100,000 clones are present, 86% being singletons, with the ten largest covering roughly 4.7%. Sequencing was performed on peripheral blood. These receptor sequences come from a man aged 40-50 years with acute or convalescent COVID-19.

The rearrangement uses TRBV5-8 and TRBJ2-5; D is unresolved. Germline CDR1 and CDR2: SGHTS and YDEGEE. This CDR3 spans 13 amino acids. The V gene lost 0 bases and the J gene lost 7 bases, with 10 bases spanning the gap. The CDR3 here is CASSLGAARTQYF. The CDR3 DNA sequence: TGTGCCAGCAGCTTGGGCGCCGCCCGGACCCAGTACTTC.

The chain's CDR3 is CASSVTSGVDTQYF. The CDR3 bases are TGTGCCAGCAGCGTAACTAGCGGGGTAGATACGCAGTATTTT. The chain recombines TRBV9 with TRBJ2-3, with 10 bases identical to TRBD2. This CDR3 contains 14 residues. Germline V gives CDR1 SGDLS, CDR2 YYNGEE. Trimming cost V 1 base and J 5 bases; bases outside gene matches: 1.

The chain recombines TRBV7-3 with TRBJ2-1, with a weak D call TRBD2 (6 bases). The length of the CDR3 is 13 residues. The V gene lost 2 bases and the J gene lost 11 bases, with 13 bases spanning the gap. Per the germline V gene, CDR1 is SGHTA and CDR2 is FQGTGA. For the CDR3, the DNA is TGTGCCAGCAGCTTAGCGGGGCAGAGCAAGCAGTTCTTC. Translated: CASSLAGQSKQFF.

This rearrangement joins TRBV10-1 to TRBJ2-1; the D gene is possibly TRBD2 (5 bases). The V end was cut by 2 bases, the J end by 5 bases, with 10 bases between. Per the germline V gene, CDR1 is WNHNN and CDR2 is SYGVQD (reference sequence). The CDR3 totals 14 residues. The CDR3 reads CASSETRIDNEQFF. The CDR3 nucleotides are TGCGCCAGCAGTGAGACTAGAATTGACAATGAGCAGTTCTTC.

This sequence joins TRBV2 and TRBJ1-3, with TRBD1 identical over 7 bases. The CDR3 runs to 15 residues. The J segment lost 2 bases and the V segment lost 5 bases, leaving 6 bases of the junction unmatched. Germline V gene lookup returns CDR1 SNHLY and CDR2 FYNNEI. The CDR3, as DNA: TGTGCCAGCAGTCTGCTACAGGGGACTGGAAACACCATATATTTT. It translates to CASSLLQGTGNTIYF.

This rearrangement joins TRBV5-1 to TRBJ1-1; tentatively, D is TRBD1 (6 bases). V was shortened by 4 bases and J by 3 bases, with 16 bases between the two germline ends. The germline gives CDR1 SGHRS, CDR2 YFSETQ. The CDR3 is 15 amino acids. In DNA, the CDR3 is TGCGCCAGCAGCCAGGGAAAGGGGGTGGACACTGAAGCTTTCTTT. The encoded protein is CASSQGKGVDTEAFF.

The chain joins TRBV6-1 to TRBJ2-4; TRBD1 is a possible D gene (5 bases). This CDR3 has 19 amino acids. Per germline, CDR1 MNHNS and CDR2 SASEGT. Trimming removed 1 base at V and 3 bases at J, with 22 bases between. The CDR3 region is CASSEVRKGRPILKNIQYF. The CDR3 bases are TGTGCCAGCAGTGAAGTGCGAAAGGGGCGGCCTATCCTCAAAAACATTCAGTACTTC.

CDR3: CASSLRGRAVLDYTF. CDR3 nucleotide sequence: TGTGCCAGCAGCTTAAGGGGGCGGGCCGTACTTGACTACACCTTC. The gene calls are TRBV7-2 and TRBJ1-2; 7 positions match TRBD1. CDR3 length: 15 amino acids. V dropped 2 bases and J dropped 10; count of bases not matched to a gene: 13. Per the germline V gene, CDR1 is SGHTA and CDR2 is FQGNSA.

This sequence joins TRBV18 and TRBJ2-1, with TRBD2 matching over 7 bases. The CDR3 is 13 amino acids. The germline gives CDR1 KGHSH, CDR2 LQKENI. V was pared by 4 bases and J by 9 bases, with 6 bases of the junction left unmatched. CDR3 in DNA: TGTGCCAGCTCACTGGAACTAGCGCTTGAGCAGTTCTTC. The encoded protein is CASSLELALEQFF. Looking up the rest from reference TRBV18 and TRBJ2-1 gives the full variable domain: NAGVMQNPRHLVRRRGQEARLRCSPMKGHSHVYWYRQLPEEGLKFMVYLQKENIIDESGMPKERFSAEFPKEGPSILRIQQVVRGDSAAYFCASSLELALEQFFGPGTRLTVL.

V is TRBV7-9 and J is TRBJ1-5; D remains ambiguous. Per the germline V gene, CDR1 is SEHNR and CDR2 is FQNEAQ (reference sequence). This CDR3 contains 13 residues. Trimming removed 1 base at V and 4 bases at J, with 5 bases between. CDR3 nucleotides: TGTGCCAGCAGCTTAGGGCAGAATCAGCCCCAGCATTTT. Protein sequence: CASSLGQNQPQHF.

In regard to this clone: Other nucleotide sequences from this sample produce the same CDR3. V gene TRBV18 combines with J gene TRBJ1-2; D is uncertain. Germline loops: CDR1 KGHSH, CDR2 LQKENI. The germline V and J ends were trimmed by 4 bases and 1 base, with 13 bases remaining between them. The CDR3 has 15 amino acids. This chain's CDR3 is CASSRTPGNNYGYTF. CDR3 sequence (DNA): TGTGCCAGCTCACGGACCCCCGGGAATAACTATGGCTACACCTTC.

Only one count was recorded for this clone. This chain joins TRBV5-6 and TRBJ1-2; a weak D match, TRBD1 (6 bases). Germline CDR1 SGHDT, CDR2 YYEEEE. The CDR3 runs to 14 residues. Between the trimmed V and J ends, which lost 4 bases and 4 bases, there was a span of 14 bases. In DNA, the CDR3 is TGTGCCAGCAGCCCATCGACAGGAGTCTATGGCTACACCTTC. Translation gives CASSPSTGVYGYTF.

The rearrangement links TRBV7-3 to TRBJ1-2; weak D call: TRBD1 (5 bases). V gave up 2 bases and J gave up 3 bases, with 10 bases separating them. This CDR3 is built from 14 residues. Germline V CDR1 and CDR2: SGHTA, FQGTGA. The CDR3 DNA reads TGTGCCAGCAGCTTAGGCGGGACTGACTATGGCTACACCTTC. Translating gives CASSLGGTDYGYTF.

The CDR3 sequence: CAWTGQSNTEAFF. The CDR3 DNA follows: TGTGCCTGGACGGGACAGTCGAACACTGAAGCTTTCTTT. The V call is TRBV30, the J call TRBJ1-1; 7 bases line up with TRBD1. Germline CDR1 reads GTSNPN; CDR2 reads SVGIG (reference sequence). With 4 bases clipped from V and 1 base from J, the junction kept 3 bases outside the gene matches. This CDR3 comprises 13 residues.

This clone was picked up a small number of times. This chain links TRBV30 with TRBJ1-1; tentatively, D is TRBD1 (5 bases). Germline CDR1 reads GTSNPN; CDR2 reads SVGIG (reference sequence). The CDR3 loop spans 16 amino acids. V shed 2 bases and J shed 3 bases, with 19 bases lying between them. The DNA for the CDR3 is TGTGCCTGGAGTCCCTTTTGGCTCCAAGGGGACACTGAAGCTTTCTTT. Translation gives CAWSPFWLQGDTEAFF.

Notes on this clone: Other DNA sequences in the sample encode the same CDR3. The chain has TRBV3-1 (or the pseudogene TRBV3-2) and TRBJ1-5; tentative D call: TRBD1 (5 bases). CDR3 length: 13 residues. Trimming pared 3 bases from V and 5 bases from J, leaving 8 bases between. In germline, CDR1 is LGHDT, CDR2 YNNKEL (reference sequence). CDR3 amino acids: CASSQGRDQPQHF. CDR3 bases: TGTGCCAGCAGCCAGGGGCGCGATCAGCCCCAGCATTTT.

In its sample, this clone was seen a few times. Distinct nucleotide sequences in the sample also encode this CDR3. The chain combines TRBV6-5 with TRBJ1-5; 8 bases map to TRBD1. Looked up from germline, CDR1 is MNHEY and CDR2 is SVGAGI. The J segment lost 2 bases and the V segment lost 8 bases, leaving 8 bases of the junction unmatched. The CDR3 consists of 15 residues. The CDR3 region has the DNA TGTGCCAGCGGACTGACAGGGGAAGGCAATCAGCCCCAGCATTTT. Protein: CASGLTGEGNQPQHF.

V is TRBV19 and J is TRBJ1-1; possible D gene TRBD1, 5 bases. This CDR3 comprises 14 residues. V was trimmed by 5 bases and J by 3 bases, leaving 13 bases between them. The germline V gene encodes CDR1 LNHDA and CDR2 SQIVND (reference sequence). The CDR3, as DNA: TGTGCCAGTAGTTTCTCCGGGGGTGACACTGAAGCTTTCTTT. Protein sequence: CASSFSGGDTEAFF.

This sequence joins TRBV10-1 and TRBJ1-2; 9 bases fit TRBD1. V lost 2 bases, J lost 0 bases, and 10 bases stayed unmatched. Germline V CDR1 and CDR2: WNHNN, SYGVQD (reference sequence). The CDR3 extends over 18 amino acids. The CDR3 sequence is CASSEGGTGGETNYGYTF. The CDR3 bases are TGCGCCAGCAGTGAGGGCGGTACAGGGGGCGAAACTAACTATGGCTACACCTTC.

This clone has only one observation. J is TRBJ1-2 and V is TRBV19; D is uncertain. Germline CDR1 is LNHDA and CDR2 is SQIVND (reference sequence). This CDR3 contains 12 residues. The V end was cut by 1 base, the J end by 13 bases, with 13 bases between. In DNA form, the CDR3 reads TGTGCCAGTAGTATAGCGGCAGGCAAGAGCACCTTC. Its translation: CASSIAAGKSTF.

The genes are TRBV19 and TRBJ2-5; 12 positions match TRBD2. V dropped 6 bases and J dropped 5; count of bases not matched to a gene: 1. Per germline, CDR1 LNHDA and CDR2 SQIVND (reference sequence). The CDR3 is made up of 13 amino acids. CDR3 in amino acids: CASRTSGRETQYF. CDR3 nucleotide sequence: TGTGCCAGTAGAACTAGCGGGAGGGAGACCCAGTACTTC.

V gene TRBV30 combines with J gene TRBJ1-2, with D perhaps matching TRBD1 (6 bases). The V end was cut by 3 bases, the J end by 11 bases, with 16 bases between. In germline, CDR1 is GTSNPN, CDR2 SVGIG (reference sequence). CDR3 length: 12 amino acids. This CDR3 is CAWSAGQTIYTF. The CDR3 DNA follows: TGTGCCTGGAGCGCCGGACAGACGATATACACCTTC.

The chain is built from TRBV30 and TRBJ2-2, with 8 nucleotides matching TRBD1. The germline CDR1 and CDR2 sequences are GTSNPN and SVGIG (reference sequence). Trimming took 0 bases from V and 5 from J; bases not matched to a gene: 8. CDR3 length: 16 amino acids. In DNA, the CDR3 is TGTGCCTGGAGTGTACACACAGGGGGTATGACCGGGGAGCTGTTTTTT. Amino acids: CAWSVHTGGMTGELFF.

The V gene is TRBV5-1, the J gene TRBJ1-1; D perhaps matches TRBD1 (6 bases). CDR1 is SGHRS, CDR2 YFSETQ, per germline. The CDR3 sequence is 16 residues long. V was shortened by 4 bases and J by 0 bases, with 16 bases between the two germline ends. CDR3 sequence reads: CASSATGYGMNTEAFF. CDR3 DNA: TGCGCCAGCAGCGCGACAGGCTACGGCATGAACACTGAAGCTTTCTTT. The variable domain in full, with the rest retrieved from reference TRBV5-1 and TRBJ1-1, is KAGVTQTPRYLIKTRGQQVTLSCSPISGHRSVSWYQQTPGQGLQFLFEYFSETQRNKGNFPGRFSGRQFSNSRSEMNVSTLELGDSALYLCASSATGYGMNTEAFFGQGTRLTVV.

The rearrangement joins TRBV2 to TRBJ1-2; D might be TRBD1 (5 bases). With 2 bases removed from V and 4 bases from J, the gap between germline ends came to 17 bases. This CDR3 has 16 residues. Germline V CDR1 and CDR2: SNHLY, FYNNEI. For the CDR3, the DNA is TGTGCCAGCAGTGAACTCTATGATAGGGGAGGCTATGGCTACACCTTC. This codes for CASSELYDRGGYGYTF.

This chain joins TRBV10-1 and TRBJ1-1, with 7 positions matching TRBD1. Germline CDR1 WNHNN, CDR2 SYGVQD (reference sequence). The CDR3 runs 13 residues. The V and J ends lost 8 bases and 1 base, in that order; junction bases with no gene match: 4. DNA for the CDR3: TGCGCCAGCTCCGGACAGGAGAACACTGAAGCTTTCTTT. This gives the protein CASSGQENTEAFF.

The chain couples TRBV30 to TRBJ1-2; a weak D match, TRBD1 (5 bases). This CDR3 is built from 13 residues. V gave up 6 bases and J gave up 4 bases, with 15 bases separating them. Germline CDR1 and CDR2: GTSNPN and SVGIG (reference sequence). In DNA form, the CDR3 reads TGTGCCTGCCTCAAGCCCCAGGGCTATGGCTACACCTTC. Residues: CACLKPQGYGYTF.

This rearrangement joins TRBV30 to TRBJ2-7, with 7 bases fitting TRBD2. Germline CDR1 reads GTSNPN; CDR2 reads SVGIG (reference sequence). V gave up 1 base and J gave up 7 bases; unmatched junction bases: 7. CDR3 length: 13 residues. The CDR3 protein is CAWSGGGRREQYF. CDR3 nucleotides: TGTGCCTGGAGTGGAGGCGGGAGAAGAGAGCAGTACTTC.